The 17 T cell receptor beta chains presented below share a single source sample, sequenced in a study of spatial heterogeneity in lung cancer. Each CDR3 protein is one row after TCRdb ran MiXCR on the 5' RACE reads. The sample contains roughly 110,000 distinct CDR3 sequences, 11% of which appear only once. Time point given: blood at routine non-recurrence follow-up after resection. The sequenced sample was PBMCs, obtained at follow-up. The receptors come from a female donor with early-stage non-small cell lung cancer.

To note about this clonotype: This CDR3 is missing its conserved last phenylalanine or tryptophan, likely due to a read error. The CDR3 DNA is TGTGCCAGCAGTTACCAGTCGGGACAGCCGAACACTGAAGCTTTCCTT. Translation: CASSYQSGQPNTEAFL. The chain joins TRBV6-5 to TRBJ1-1; 7 bases match TRBD1. With V trimmed by 2 bases and J by 1 base, 7 bases remained unmatched. Germline V lookup: CDR1 MNHEY, CDR2 SVGAGI. This CDR3 is 16 amino acids long.

CDR3 nucleotides: TGTGCCAGCAGTGAAAGCAACAGGAGGGATGGCTACACCTTC. Amino acid sequence: CASSESNRRDGYTF. The genes are TRBV25-1 and TRBJ1-2; a possible D gene is TRBD1 (5 bases). Germline V lookup: CDR1 MGHDK, CDR2 SYGVNS. V was shortened by 2 bases and J by 6 bases, with 13 bases between the two germline ends. The CDR3 runs to 14 residues.

Comments on this clonotype: Possible read error: a much larger clone is one base away. This rearrangement joins TRBV3-1 to TRBJ2-3, with a possible D match to TRBD1 (6 bases). Germline V CDR1 and CDR2: LGHDT, YNNKEL (reference sequence). The CDR3 contains 16 residues. CDR3 coding DNA: TGTGGCAGCAGCCAAGATTTGGCAGGGGGCACAGATACGCAGTATTTT. It yields the protein CGSSQDLAGGTDTQYF.

This clonotype was seen more than once but under ten times. The chain couples TRBV7-8 to TRBJ2-3, with 12 bases lining up with TRBD2. Germline CDR1 SGHVS, CDR2 FQNEAQ. CDR3 size: 17 residues. V was pared by 5 bases and J by 4 bases, with 10 bases of the junction left unmatched. CDR3 bases: TGTGCCAGCAGCCACGGGACTAGCGGGCGCCGGGCAGATACGCAGTATTTT. Translated, it gives CASSHGTSGRRADTQYF.

This clonotype was seen only a few times. The chain recombines TRBV5-6 with TRBJ2-1; 9 nucleotides match TRBD1. Germline V lookup: CDR1 SGHDT, CDR2 YYEEEE. Trimming took 5 bases from V and 3 from J; bases not matched to a gene: 9. The CDR3 is 16 residues long. Here the CDR3 DNA reads TGTGCCAGCAGGGGAGAGGGGACAGGGTTCTACAATGAGCAGTTCTTC. This translates into CASRGEGTGFYNEQFF.

DNA for the CDR3: TGTGCCAGCAGCTTAGCGGTTTTGTTCGAGACCCAGTACTTC. Protein product: CASSLAVLFETQYF. This chain joins TRBV7-8 and TRBJ2-5; D remains unclear. This CDR3 comprises 14 residues. CDR1 and CDR2 from the germline V gene are SGHVS and FQNEAQ. V lost 0 bases, J lost 5 bases, and 10 bases lay in between. The entire variable domain, with the rest obtained from reference TRBV7-8 and TRBJ2-5, is as follows: GAGVSQSPRYKVAKRGQDVALRCDPISGHVSLFWYQQALGQGPEFLTYFQNEAQLDKSGLPSDRFFAERPEGSVSTLKIQRTQQEDSAVYLCASSLAVLFETQYFGPGTRLLVL.

The gene calls are TRBV27 and TRBJ1-3, with 8 bases matching TRBD1. J gave up 3 bases and V 2 bases, and 9 bases lay outside the gene matches. The CDR3 has 17 amino acids. CDR1 is MNHEY, CDR2 SMNVEV, per germline (reference sequence). CDR3 coding DNA: TGTGCCAGCAGTTTAAGGGCGACAGGGGTGATTGGAAACACCATATATTTT. Amino acids: CASSLRATGVIGNTIYF.

This clonotype has a handful of counts. The V gene is TRBV20-1, the J gene TRBJ2-3; D not certain. The CDR3 contains 13 residues. Germline lookup yields CDR1 DFQATT and CDR2 SNEGSKA (reference sequence). V was pared by 5 bases and J by 6 bases, with 15 bases between. The CDR3 protein is CSADRSSRDTQYF. CDR3 in DNA: TGCAGTGCTGACCGGTCCTCCCGGGATACGCAGTATTTT.

The chain has TRBV19 and TRBJ1-5, with TRBD1 identical over 9 bases. The V gene end was trimmed by 5 bases and the J gene end by 3 bases; junction bases not matched to a gene: 2. The length of the CDR3 is 14 residues. Looked up from germline, CDR1 is LNHDA and CDR2 is SQIVND (reference sequence). The CDR3, as DNA: TGTGCCAGTAGTGGGGACAGGGCCAATCAGCCCCAGCATTTT. Its protein is CASSGDRANQPQHF.

The table lists this clonotype with many counts. The chain has TRBV11-2 and TRBJ2-7; 11 bases agree with TRBD2. Unmatched junction bases numbered 4, after V lost 3 bases and J lost 3 bases. Germline CDR1 reads SGHAT; CDR2 reads FQNNGV. There are 15 residues in the CDR3. The CDR3 nucleotides read TGTGCCAGCAGCTTGCTAGCGGGAGGCCGCTACGAGCAGTACTTC. This gives the protein CASSLLAGGRYEQYF.

V is TRBV18 and J is TRBJ2-1, with TRBD2 identical over 12 bases. In germline, CDR1 is KGHSH, CDR2 LQKENI. With 0 bases clipped from V and 11 bases from J, the junction kept 8 bases outside the gene matches. The CDR3 sequence is 16 residues long. This chain's CDR3 is CASSPPGLAGGGKQFF. CDR3 nucleotides: TGTGCCAGCTCACCACCGGGCCTAGCGGGAGGGGGAAAGCAGTTCTTC. Together with reference TRBV18 and TRBJ2-1, the CDR3 gives the full variable domain: NAGVMQNPRHLVRRRGQEARLRCSPMKGHSHVYWYRQLPEEGLKFMVYLQKENIIDESGMPKERFSAEFPKEGPSILRIQQVVRGDSAAYFCASSPPGLAGGGKQFFGPGTRLTVL.

This clonotype was observed at least ten times. The V and J genes are TRBV11-3 and TRBJ1-1, with TRBD1 identical over 10 bases. After removal of 3 bases from V and 4 bases from J, the junction contained 2 bases not matched to a gene. The CDR3 consists of 14 residues. Per the germline V gene, CDR1 is SGHNT and CDR2 is YENEEA. The CDR3 DNA sequence: TGTGCCAGCAGCTTTAGGACAGGGGGCACTGAAGCTTTCTTT. Amino acid sequence: CASSFRTGGTEAFF.

The chain recombines TRBV12-3 or TRBV12-4 with TRBJ1-2; D unclear. This CDR3 contains 13 residues. Trimming cost V 7 bases and J 7 bases, with 16 bases left between them. The CDR3 nucleotides are TGTGCCAGCACCCTGGGAGGAGGTCTTGGCTACACCTTC. This gives the protein CASTLGGGLGYTF.

This clonotype came up a few times. The chain combines TRBV19 with TRBJ2-1, with 7 nucleotides matching TRBD1. Germline V gives CDR1 LNHDA, CDR2 SQIVND (reference sequence). The CDR3 runs 15 residues. The trim removed 7 bases at V and 4 bases at J, leaving 10 bases unmatched. Written as DNA, the CDR3 is TGTGCCAGTACCCGCCGGGACAGTTCGTACAATGAGCAGTTCTTC. Translating gives CASTRRDSSYNEQFF. Together with reference TRBV19 and TRBJ2-1, the CDR3 gives the full variable domain: DGGITQSPKYLFRKEGQNVTLSCEQNLNHDAMYWYRQDPGQGLRLIYYSQIVNDFQKGDIAEGYSVSREKKESFPLTVTSAQKNPTAFYLCASTRRDSSYNEQFFGPGTRLTVL.

The chain uses TRBV12-3 or TRBV12-4 and TRBJ1-1, with D unclear. V dropped 8 bases and J dropped 0 bases, with 4 bases sitting between them. The CDR3 sequence is 11 residues long. Here the CDR3 reads CASEVNTEAFF. CDR3 nucleotide sequence: TGTGCCAGCGAAGTGAACACTGAAGCTTTCTTT.

This clonotype has just one count. The CDR3 protein is CAVQGHSNSYEQYV. DNA of the CDR3: TGTGCCGTACAGGGTCATTCTAACTCCTACGAGCAGTACGTC. V usage is TRBV24-1 and J usage is TRBJ2-7, with D tentatively TRBD1 (6 bases). This CDR3 region has 14 residues. Looked up from germline, CDR1 is KGHDR and CDR2 is SFDVKD. Trimming took off 12 bases at V and 0 bases at J, with 17 bases between the two ends.

This clonotype has a handful of counts. V usage is TRBV20-1 and J usage is TRBJ1-2; a possible D gene is TRBD1 (5 bases). The germline V and J ends were trimmed by 8 bases and 4 bases, with 17 bases remaining between them. Germline V gene sequence: CDR1 DFQATT, CDR2 SNEGSKA (reference sequence). This CDR3 spans 13 amino acids. The CDR3 spells CSCWGNEGYGYTF. CDR3 sequence (DNA): TGCAGTTGTTGGGGCAATGAGGGCTATGGCTACACCTTC.